This is a list of T cell receptor beta chains from one sample in a study of identical twins. TCRdb passed the 5' RACE reads through MiXCR, listing each CDR3 protein once. The sample contains around 340,000 distinct CDR3 sequences, around 12% of which appear only once. Another study also made use of these data, one on yellow fever vaccine responses in identical twins.

The sample consisted of CD8+ T cells sorted from blood. The receptor set was obtained from a woman under 30 in good health. CDR3s include the opening cysteine and the closing phenylalanine or tryptophan. Fields, in order: clone size, J gene, V gene, D gene, CDR3 DNA, CDR3 protein. A D gene is named only where the DNA matches it firmly. Rows may omit the clone size; those that give it use once, few, many or a size class.

few TRBJ2-5 TRBV28 . TGTGCCAGCAGTTTTGGGCTGGAGACCCAGTACTTC CASSFGLETQYF
many TRBJ2-3 TRBV15 . TGTGCCACCAGCTACGTAGGGTTGGCAGATACGCAGTATTTT CATSYVGLADTQYF
. TRBJ2-3 TRBV9 . TGTGCCAGCAGCGCTTGGGGGGCGGATACGCAGTATTTT CASSAWGADTQYF
few TRBJ2-5 TRBV5-1 TRBD1 TGCGCCAGCAGCGGGAAGCCGGGACAGGGTGAGACCCAGTACTTC CASSGKPGQGETQYF
. TRBJ2-7 TRBV6-5 TRBD2 TGTGCCAGCAGTTCGGCGGGAGGGCCGATCAACTACGAGCAGTACTTC CASSSAGGPINYEQYF
. TRBJ2-2 TRBV29-1 . TGCAGCGTTGAGGTCCGACCAAGGGAGCTGTTTTTT CSVEVRPRELFF
few TRBJ1-4 TRBV11-2 . TGTGCCAGCAGCTTATGGGACCTGGGGGAAAAACTGTTTTTT CASSLWDLGEKLFF
. TRBJ2-1 TRBV27 . TGTGCCAGACGGGGCAACCTTCTAAGCTCCTACAATGAGCAGTTCTTC CARRGNLLSSYNEQFF
. TRBJ1-3 TRBV9 . TGTGCCAGCAGCGTAGGCGGAGGGACTGGAAACACCATATATTTT CASSVGGGTGNTIYF
. TRBJ2-3 TRBV28 . TGTGCCAGCAGTTTTGGTTCGGCGGCGACAGATACGCAGTATTTT CASSFGSAATDTQYF
. TRBJ2-3 TRBV13 TRBD2 TGTGCCAGCAGCTCCGGACTAGCGGGGGTAGATACGCAGTATTTT CASSSGLAGVDTQYF
many TRBJ2-1 TRBV5-1 . TGCGCCAGCAGCCTAGACATATATCCACCGGATGAGCAGTTCTTC CASSLDIYPPDEQFF
few TRBJ1-5 TRBV12-3/TRBV12-4 . TGTGCCAGCAGTTTTTCGCCCGAAAATCAGCCCCAGCATTTT CASSFSPENQPQHF
few TRBJ1-1 TRBV6-9 . TGTGCCAGCAGTTACACTGATGGCGACACCATCGTTGGGAACACTGAAGCTTTCTTT CASSYTDGDTIVGNTEAFF
few TRBJ2-4 TRBV11-1 . TGTGCCAGCAGCTTTATGGCGGGACTAGCCAAAAACATTCAGTACTTC CASSFMAGLAKNIQYF
. TRBJ2-1 TRBV2 . TGTGCCAGCAGTGAAGCGCTGGGATGGGGAGGTTACAATGAGCAGTTCTTC CASSEALGWGGYNEQFF
many TRBJ2-1 TRBV12-3/TRBV12-4 . TGTGCCAGCAGTTTAGTGGCAGCCTACAATGAGCAGTTCTTC CASSLVAAYNEQFF
few TRBJ1-1 TRBV6-1 . TGTGCCAGCACCAAGGGAGGTAGAACTGAAGCTTTCTTT CASTKGGRTEAFF
many TRBJ2-1 TRBV7-2 . TGTGCCAGCAGCTTAGTCTCCCTAGGAGAGCAGTTCTTC CASSLVSLGEQFF
few TRBJ1-2 TRBV5-5 . TGTGCCAGCGGGCCCCATCTGCGGGACACAGCATTGATCTATGGCTACACCTTC CASGPHLRDTALIYGYTF
. TRBJ2-2 TRBV7-6 TRBD1 TGTGCCAGCAGCGAGCGGACAGGGAACACCGGGGAGCTGTTTTTT CASSERTGNTGELFF
few TRBJ2-1 TRBV28 TRBD1 TGTGCCAGCAGTTTCCCACCGGACAGGGCATACAATGAGCAGTTCTTC CASSFPPDRAYNEQFF
few TRBJ2-5 TRBV2 . TGTGCCAGCAGTGAAGCGCTGGACAGACAAGAGACCCAGTACTTC CASSEALDRQETQYF
few TRBJ2-2 TRBV24-1 . TGTGCCACCAGTGATTGGGGACACACCGGGGAGCTGTTTTTT CATSDWGHTGELFF
few TRBJ1-4 TRBV28 . TGTGCCAGCAGTTTAATCTCAGGCGCTAATGAAAAACTGTTTTTT CASSLISGANEKLFF
. TRBJ2-3 TRBV20-1 TRBD2 TGCAGTGCTAGTTTAGCGGGAGGCAGCACAGATACGCAGTATTTT CSASLAGGSTDTQYF
. TRBJ2-1 TRBV9 . TGTGCCAGCAGCGTAGGGGAGAATCGTGTCTACAATGAGCAGTTCTTC CASSVGENRVYNEQFF
. TRBJ1-5 TRBV18 . TGTGCCAGCTCACGGGCAGCCAATCAGCCCCAGCATTTT CASSRAANQPQHF
. TRBJ2-7 TRBV28 . TGTGCCAGCAGTTTAGCGCCCAGGAACGAGCAGTACTTC CASSLAPRNEQYF
. TRBJ2-7 TRBV13 . TGTGCCAGCAGTCCCGGACCCAGCTCCTACGAGCAGTACTTC CASSPGPSSYEQYF
few TRBJ2-1 TRBV4-1 . TGCGCCAGCACCCGGACGGAGGCCTCTTCCTACAATGAGCAGTTCTTC CASTRTEASSYNEQFF
many TRBJ2-3 TRBV10-1 . TGCGCCAGCAGTGAGTCGCACCTCACAGATACGCAGTATTTT CASSESHLTDTQYF
few TRBJ2-5 TRBV27 TRBD1 TGTGCCAGCACCGGGACAGGGAGCCGAGAGACCCAGTACTTC CASTGTGSRETQYF
few TRBJ2-3 TRBV6-5 TRBD2 TGTGCCAGCACGAGCGGGAGCGCAGATACGCAGTATTTT CASTSGSADTQYF
few TRBJ2-1 TRBV11-2 TRBD1 TGTGCCAGCAGCCCATGGCCCGACAGGGCATCCCAATACTACAATGAGCAGTTCTTC CASSPWPDRASQYYNEQFF
. TRBJ2-7 TRBV6-1 TRBD2 TGTGCCAGCAGCCTAGCGGGGTCCCACGAGCAGTACTTC CASSLAGSHEQYF
. TRBJ2-7 TRBV5-1 TRBD1 TGCGCCAGCAGCTTTATGGCAGGGGGTGAGCAGTACTTC CASSFMAGGEQYF
. TRBJ2-7 TRBV28 TRBD1 TGTGCCAGCAGTCAGGACAGGGCATACGAGCAGTACTTC CASSQDRAYEQYF
. TRBJ2-1 TRBV2 . TGTGCCACTTTTGGACGGTACAATGAGCAGTTCTTC CATFGRYNEQFF
. TRBJ2-1 TRBV6-5 TRBD2 TGTGCCAGCAGTTACTCGTCTAGCGGGGAATACAATGAGCAGTTCTTC CASSYSSSGEYNEQFF
. TRBJ2-1 TRBV6-4 TRBD2 TGTGCCAGCAGTGTAAAGGCGGGGGGAAGTAATGAGCAGTTCTTC CASSVKAGGSNEQFF
few TRBJ1-1 TRBV3-1 TRBD1 TGTGCCAGCAGCCAACCGGGACAGGGGACCTGGGAAGCTTTCTTT CASSQPGQGTWEAFF
. TRBJ2-7 TRBV3-1 TRBD2 TGTGCCAGCAGCCAAACCGGGACTAGCGGAGCCTACGAGCAGTACTTC CASSQTGTSGAYEQYF
many TRBJ2-5 TRBV12-3/TRBV12-4 . TGTGCCAGCAGTTTAGCAGCAAGAGAGACCCAGTACTTC CASSLAARETQYF